Listed below are T cell receptor beta chains from one sample, sequenced in a study of early T cells in non-severe SARS-CoV-2 infection. TCRdb used MiXCR to reprocess the 5' RACE reads, holding one entry per CDR3 protein. The data show 70,000 or so distinct CDR3 sequences, approximately 12% seen once. The sequenced material came from whole blood. The origin of the receptors is an adult who was a healthcare worker with PCR-confirmed SARS-CoV-2 infection or an uninfected control (not recorded which). Each CDR3 is given with its conserved first and last residue. A D gene is named only where the DNA matches it firmly. Clone sizes are given selectively: once, few, many, or a class where the clone is expanded.

j_gene: TRBJ2-7
len: 12
d_gene: .
abundance: many
v_gene: TRBV29-1
CDR3aa: CSVVFQTYEQYF
CDR3nt: TGCAGCGTTGTTTTCCAGACCTACGAGCAGTACTTC

j_gene: TRBJ2-1
len: 17
d_gene: TRBD2
abundance: many
v_gene: TRBV6-2/TRBV6-3
CDR3aa: CASRPDPTSGGHNEQFF
CDR3nt: TGTGCCAGCAGACCCGATCCGACTAGCGGGGGGCACAATGAGCAGTTCTTC

j_gene: TRBJ2-2
len: 14
d_gene: .
abundance: many
v_gene: TRBV7-8
CDR3aa: CASSLLANTGELFF
CDR3nt: TGTGCCAGCAGCTTACTCGCGAACACCGGGGAGCTGTTTTTT

j_gene: TRBJ2-5
len: 13
d_gene: .
abundance: many
v_gene: TRBV24-1
CDR3aa: CATSDHFQETQYF
CDR3nt: TGTGCCACCAGTGACCACTTCCAAGAGACCCAGTACTTC

j_gene: TRBJ1-1
len: 14
d_gene: TRBD1
abundance: many
v_gene: TRBV29-1
CDR3aa: CSVEDWDRNPEAFF
CDR3nt: TGCAGCGTTGAAGATTGGGACAGAAATCCTGAAGCTTTCTTT

j_gene: TRBJ2-2
len: 14
d_gene: .
abundance: many
v_gene: TRBV28
CDR3aa: CASSARAPTGELFF
CDR3nt: TGTGCCAGCAGTGCCCGGGCGCCCACCGGGGAGCTGTTTTTT

j_gene: TRBJ2-1
len: 16
d_gene: .
abundance: many
v_gene: TRBV28
CDR3aa: CASSLSPGSSYNEQFF
CDR3nt: TGTGCCAGCAGTTTATCTCCGGGCTCCTCCTACAATGAGCAGTTCTTC

j_gene: TRBJ2-3
len: 15
d_gene: TRBD2
abundance: .
v_gene: TRBV20-1
CDR3aa: CSAPDSSGNTDTQYF
CDR3nt: TGCAGTGCCCCCGATTCTAGCGGAAACACAGATACGCAGTATTTT

j_gene: TRBJ1-1
len: 14
d_gene: .
abundance: many
v_gene: TRBV19
CDR3aa: CASSYGHVNTEAFF
CDR3nt: TGTGCCAGTAGTTACGGACACGTGAACACTGAAGCTTTCTTT

j_gene: TRBJ2-7
len: 11
d_gene: .
abundance: many
v_gene: TRBV25-1
CDR3aa: CASSASYEQYF
CDR3nt: TGTGCCAGCAGTGCCTCCTACGAGCAGTACTTC

j_gene: TRBJ2-1
len: 15
d_gene: TRBD1
abundance: .
v_gene: TRBV28
CDR3aa: CASSYGTGNNNEQFF
CDR3nt: TGTGCCAGCAGCTACGGGACAGGGAATAACAATGAGCAGTTCTTC

j_gene: TRBJ1-1
len: 12
d_gene: .
abundance: many
v_gene: TRBV29-1
CDR3aa: CSVVKGNTEAFF
CDR3nt: TGCAGCGTTGTAAAGGGCAACACTGAAGCTTTCTTT

j_gene: TRBJ2-7
len: 17
d_gene: TRBD1
abundance: many
v_gene: TRBV5-1
CDR3aa: CASSSPRSHQGAGEQYF
CDR3nt: TGCGCCAGCAGCTCCCCGCGCAGTCATCAGGGGGCCGGCGAGCAGTACTTC

j_gene: TRBJ2-5
len: 16
d_gene: TRBD2
abundance: .
v_gene: TRBV27
CDR3aa: CASSSGLAGATETQYF
CDR3nt: TGTGCCAGCAGTTCAGGACTAGCGGGGGCCACGGAGACCCAGTACTTC

j_gene: TRBJ1-1
len: 15
d_gene: TRBD1
abundance: many
v_gene: TRBV18
CDR3aa: CASSPGTGANTEAFF
CDR3nt: TGTGCCAGCTCCCCTGGGACAGGCGCCAACACTGAAGCTTTCTTT

j_gene: TRBJ2-2
len: 15
d_gene: .
abundance: many
v_gene: TRBV7-2
CDR3aa: CASSFSRLGTGELFF
CDR3nt: TGTGCCAGCAGCTTTAGCCGATTGGGGACCGGGGAGCTGTTTTTT

j_gene: TRBJ2-7
len: 14
d_gene: .
abundance: .
v_gene: TRBV13
CDR3aa: CASSERYLSYEQYF
CDR3nt: TGTGCCAGCAGCGAACGATACCTCTCCTACGAGCAGTACTTC

j_gene: TRBJ2-3
len: 14
d_gene: .
abundance: many
v_gene: TRBV7-2
CDR3aa: CASSLASVRDTQYF
CDR3nt: TGTGCCAGCAGCTTAGCTAGCGTCCGAGATACGCAGTATTTT

j_gene: TRBJ1-5
len: 14
d_gene: .
abundance: .
v_gene: TRBV9
CDR3aa: CASSVDTAWGPQHF
CDR3nt: TGTGCCAGCAGCGTAGATACAGCCTGGGGGCCCCAGCATTTT

j_gene: TRBJ2-1
len: 15
d_gene: .
abundance: many
v_gene: TRBV6-6
CDR3aa: CASSPRWDKIGEQFF
CDR3nt: TGTGCCAGCAGTCCCAGGTGGGATAAAATTGGTGAGCAGTTCTTC

j_gene: TRBJ1-1
len: 10
d_gene: .
abundance: many
v_gene: TRBV9
CDR3aa: CASGNTEAFF
CDR3nt: TGTGCCAGCGGGAACACTGAAGCTTTCTTT

j_gene: TRBJ2-4
len: 15
d_gene: .
abundance: many
v_gene: TRBV13
CDR3aa: CASSLRGLAKNIQYF
CDR3nt: TGTGCCAGCAGCCTACGGGGCTTAGCCAAAAACATTCAGTACTTC